This entry lists 9 T cell receptor beta chains sequenced from one sample in a study of cytomegalovirus exposure and HLA in healthy donors (dated by TCRdb to 2017 to 2019). The method behind the library was the immunoSEQ multiplex PCR assay. The multiplex PCR relied on a mix of 60 forward primers for TCR Vbeta segments and 13 reverse primers for TCR Jbeta segments. Imported from immuneACCESS, the table was reduced by TCRdb to in-frame sequences with V and J called. These copies leave out some clones; in studies compared against another copy, an unresolved V gene accounts for under half, and the cause of the remainder is not known. The sample table lists about 110,000 clones, 65% to 80% of them with a count of one. Of the sample, roughly 4.9% is held by the ten largest clones. What was sequenced was PBMCs. These receptors were obtained from a female donor in good health and CMV-seropositive.

The chain has TRBV18 and TRBJ2-7; no reliable D call. The germline V gene has CDR1 KGHSH and CDR2 LQKENI. V was shortened by 2 bases and J by 1 base, with 9 bases between the two germline ends. CDR3 length: 14 residues. CDR3 sequence reads: CASSPGHRSYEQYF. In DNA form, the CDR3 reads TGTGCCAGCTCACCAGGGCACAGATCCTACGAGCAGTACTTC.

The chain carries TRBV2 and TRBJ2-1, with 16 bases lining up with TRBD2. The junction had 10 bases not matched to a gene; V was cut back by 6 bases and J by 8 bases. Looked up from germline, CDR1 is SNHLY and CDR2 is FYNNEI. The CDR3 has 17 amino acids. The CDR3 region is CASRGGLAGGLGYEQFF. The CDR3 DNA reads TGTGCCAGCAGGGGGGGACTAGCGGGAGGGCTGGGGTATGAGCAGTTCTTC.

CDR3 sequence (DNA): TGTGCCACCAGCAGCCTATACAATGAGCAGTTCTTC. Its translation: CATSSLYNEQFF. The rearrangement uses TRBV15 and TRBJ2-1; D gene uncertain. Germline CDR1 reads LNHNV; CDR2 reads YYDKDF (reference sequence). The CDR3 covers 12 residues. V shed 3 bases and J shed 4 bases, with 4 bases lying between them.

This chain uses TRBV28 with TRBJ1-2; D might be TRBD1 (5 bases). The CDR3 runs to 14 residues. Germline V lookup: CDR1 MDHEN, CDR2 SYDVKM. Trimming removed 6 bases at V and 4 bases at J, with 15 bases between. The CDR3 DNA reads as TGTGCCAGCAGGCAAGACAGTTTCTCCTATGGCTACACCTTC. This codes for CASRQDSFSYGYTF.

This sequence joins TRBV5-1 and TRBJ2-1; no definite D call. CDR1 SGHRS and CDR2 YFSETQ come from the germline V gene. Trimming took 5 bases from V and 8 from J, leaving 11 bases between them. This CDR3 has 12 amino acids. DNA of the CDR3: TGCGCCAGCAGAAAGGAGTTACATGAGCAGTTCTTC. It yields the protein CASRKELHEQFF. Full variable domain (missing parts from reference TRBV5-1 and TRBJ2-1): KAGVTQTPRYLIKTRGQQVTLSCSPISGHRSVSWYQQTPGQGLQFLFEYFSETQRNKGNFPGRFSGRQFSNSRSEMNVSTLELGDSALYLCASRKELHEQFFGPGTRLTVL.

This clone has only a few counts. V and J are TRBV5-1 and TRBJ2-3, with 7 bases identical to TRBD1. V gave up 3 bases and J gave up 1 base; unmatched junction bases: 11. The germline V gene encodes CDR1 SGHRS and CDR2 YFSETQ. The CDR3 is made up of 17 amino acids. The CDR3, as DNA: TGCGCCAGCAGCTCCGCTTACAGGGGAAGCGGCACAGATACGCAGTATTTT. This sequence encodes CASSSAYRGSGTDTQYF.

The J gene is TRBJ1-1, the V gene TRBV18; no reliable D call. The V gene lost 3 bases and the J gene lost 0 bases, with 5 bases spanning the gap. The CDR3 is 13 residues long. CDR1 and CDR2 (germline): KGHSH, LQKENI. The CDR3 region has the DNA TGTGCCAGCTCACCTACTGTGAACACTGAAGCTTTCTTT. It translates to CASSPTVNTEAFF.

The rearrangement uses TRBV29-1 and TRBJ2-7, with 9 nucleotides matching TRBD1. V lost 4 bases and J lost 2; bases outside the gene matches: 0. The CDR3 is 12 residues long. Germline CDR1 and CDR2: SQVTM and ANQGSEA. The CDR3 reads CSVGDRAYEQYF. CDR3 DNA: TGCAGCGTTGGGGACAGGGCCTACGAGCAGTACTTC.

CDR3 residues: CAWRPRGVSYTF. CDR3 nucleotide sequence: TGTGCCTGGAGACCTCGGGGAGTTAGCTACACCTTC. The chain recombines TRBV30 with TRBJ1-2; unclear D gene. CDR1 is GTSNPN and CDR2 is SVGIG in the germline V gene (reference sequence). Trimming took off 3 bases at V and 9 bases at J, with 14 bases between the two ends. This CDR3 spans 12 amino acids.